This T cell receptor beta chain was identified in a study of molecular identifiers for immune sequencing clone quantification. Study results and caveats: A single cell's spiked Jurkat TCR RNA was reportedly detectable among more than 950,000 naive cells.

It was with previously described methods and listed TCR primers that bulk TCR libraries were made. TCRdb called the PCR reads again in MiXCR, with one record for every CDR3 protein. The sample lists some 93,000 distinct CDR3 sequences, 20% to 25% occurring once. The CDR3 spans 12 residues. Germline CDR1 LNHNV, CDR2 YYDKDF (reference sequence). V shed 4 bases and J shed 10 bases, with 11 bases lying between them. For this clonotype: Its target is unknown.

RNA fractions of 10%, 30% or 50% and roughly 19,000 to 1,000,000 sorted cells were the source of naive CD8 libraries. When naive CD8 T cells were sorted, they were gated as CD8+CD4-CCR7+CD45RA+. V usage is TRBV15 and J usage is TRBJ2-1, with D hard to call. The sequence came from a human donor in good health. Some libraries in this study had Jurkat cell RNA spiked in. The sequencing sample was made of naive CD8+ T cells from blood, with Jurkat cell RNA spiked in. As for subset: FACS-sorted CD8+CD4-CCR7+CD45RA+ naive T cells. CDR3 in DNA: TGTGCCACCAGCATTGACTCGCACGAGCAGTTCTTC. Its protein is CATSIDSHEQFF.